One sample yielded the 32 T cell receptor delta chains listed below, sequenced in a study of gamma delta lymphoproliferative disorders and STAT genes. TCRdb reanalysed the multiplex PCR reads via CATT. This sample carries roughly 890 delta-chain clones, over 1.2% of them seen once, and the ten largest clones take approximately 83%. Genomic DNA from isolated PBMCs served as the sequencing template. Material for sequencing was blood. These receptors were obtained from a human donor in good health.

This clone appeared many times. The protein TCRdb lists belongs to a much larger clone and differs from this DNA's translation at residue 9, which points to a read error; the protein shown is made from the DNA. The chain links TRDV1 to TRDJ1; TRDD3 matches 12 bases. CDR3 length: 19 residues. Germline lookup yields CDR1 TSWWSYY and CDR2 QGS. Trimming cost V 1 base and J 3 bases; bases outside gene matches: 12. CDR3 region: CALGEQFLLGDTGADKLIF. The DNA of the CDR3 is TGTGCTCTTGGGGAACAATTCCTACTGGGGGATACCGGAGCCGATAAACTCATCTTT.

As for this clone: This DNA's translation differs at residue 9 from TCRdb's protein, which comes from a much larger clone; a read error is likely, and the protein shown is translated from the DNA. The chain has TRDV1 and TRDJ1; D perhaps matches TRDD3 (6 bases). Germline V gene lookup returns CDR1 TSWWSYY and CDR2 QGS. The CDR3 covers 22 residues. Trimming left V 2 bases short and J 0 bases short, with 31 bases between. CDR3 protein: CALGEKKGAHSRLGRYTDKLIF. Written as DNA, the CDR3 is TGTGCTCTTGGGGAAAAGAAAGGAGCCCACAGTAGGCTGGGGCGGTACACCGATAAACTCATCTTT.

Concerning this clone itself: One base separates it from a far larger clone, so it is likely a read error. This chain joins TRDV1 and TRDJ1; D tentatively reads TRDD2 or TRDD3 (6 bases each). CDR1 and CDR2 from the germline V gene are TSWWSYY and QGS. This CDR3 is built from 24 residues. V shed 2 bases and J shed 0 bases, with 37 bases lying between them. The CDR3 sequence is CALGEGPSTKWEIRGGSYTDKLIF. The CDR3 nucleotides are TGTGCTCTTGGGGAAGGGCCTTCCACCAAATGGGAGATTCGTGGGGGGTCGTACACCGATAAACTCATCTTT.

Comment on this clone: TCRdb records a much larger clone's protein for this DNA, with a difference at residue 20 that likely arises from a read error; the protein given is the translation of the DNA. The rearrangement joins TRDV1 to TRDJ1; a possible D gene is TRDD2 (6 bases). TRDJ2 explains the end of the DNA better; the J call may be wrong. The germline CDR1 and CDR2 sequences are TSWWSYY and QGS. The CDR3 is made up of 21 amino acids. The CDR3 nucleotides read TGTGCTCTTGGGGGCCTCGGCCTTCCACACCGTTTACCACCTACGACCGATAAACTCTTCTTT. It translates to CALGGLGLPHRLPPTTDKLFF.

By share, this clone ranks as medium-sized. TCRdb's entry gives the protein of a much larger clone, which mismatches this DNA's translation at residue 14, likely from a read error; the protein reported here is translated from the DNA. The chain couples TRDV2 to TRDJ1, with D possibly TRDD2 on 5 matching bases. Deletions cut 0 bases from V and 3 bases from J, with 25 bases between. Germline V gene sequence: CDR1 GEAIGNYY, CDR2 EKD. This CDR3 spans 19 amino acids. The CDR3 sequence: CACDTVGADYGSSADKLIF. The CDR3 nucleotides are TGTGCCTGTGACACCGTTGGTGCGGATTACGGCTCTTCCGCCGATAAACTCATCTTT.

To note about this clone: TCRdb shows a much larger clone's protein in place of this DNA's translation, and the two differ at residue 7, likely through a read error; the protein shown is translated from the DNA. The chain is built from TRDV2 and TRDJ1, with D hard to call. The CDR3 runs to 19 residues. V was pared by 0 bases and J by 1 base, with 23 bases between. Germline V gene sequence: CDR1 GEAIGNYY, CDR2 EKD. CDR3 nucleotide sequence: TGTGCCTGTGACACCGTTAGTGCGGATTACGGCTCTTCCACCGATAAACTCATCTTT. It yields the protein CACDTVSADYGSSTDKLIF.

This clone is medium-sized in the sample. This sequence is one base from a far larger clone and is likely a read error. J is TRDJ3 and V is TRDV2; 9 bases are shared with TRDD3. The V gene end was trimmed by 3 bases and the J gene end by 1 base; junction bases not matched to a gene: 6. The CDR3 extends over 18 amino acids. The germline CDR1 and CDR2 sequences are GEAIGNYY and EKD. The CDR3 DNA reads as TGTGCCTGTGACGCTGGGGGATGGAAGTCCTGGGACACCCGACAGATGTTTTTC. This translates into CACDAGGWKSWDTRQMFF.

This clone occurred many times. This DNA translates differently at residue 4 from the TCRdb protein, which is that of a much larger clone; a read error is likely, and the protein shown is the DNA's own translation. V usage is TRDV2 and J usage is TRDJ1; 7 bases line up with TRDD3. The CDR3 length is 18 residues. In germline, CDR1 is GEAIGNYY, CDR2 EKD. CDR3 in DNA: TGTGCCTGTGGCACCGTTCCGCTGGGGATATTGGGCACCGATAAACTCATCTTT. Encoded protein: CACGTVPLGILGTDKLIF.

This clone came up a few times. The translation of this DNA and the TCRdb protein of a much larger clone differ at residue 12, probably owing to a read error; the protein shown here is translated from the DNA. The chain has TRDV3 and TRDJ1; 7 bases line up with TRDD3. The CDR3 length is 19 residues. Germline V gives CDR1 TVYSNPD, CDR2 GDNSRS (reference sequence). The V and J ends lost 2 bases and 0 bases, in that order; junction bases with no gene match: 21. This chain's CDR3 is CAFQVVGTGDQGYTDKLIF. The CDR3 nucleotides are TGTGCCTTTCAGGTTGTTGGGACTGGGGATCAGGGGTACACCGATAAACTCATCTTT.

A remark on this clone: With only one base between it and a far larger clone, this is likely a read error. The sample has other DNA sequences that encode this CDR3 too. This sequence joins TRDV2 and TRDJ1, with 7 bases fitting TRDD3. The CDR3 runs to 18 residues. CDR1 and CDR2 (germline): GEAIGNYY, EKD. V was pared by 0 bases and J by 1 base, with 13 bases of the junction left unmatched. DNA of the CDR3: TGTGCCTGTGACACCGTTCCACTGGGGATATTGGGCACCGATAAACTCATCTTT. Translating gives CACDTVPLGILGTDKLIF.

A few counts support this clone. The protein TCRdb lists belongs to a much larger clone and differs from this DNA's translation at residue 10, which points to a read error; the protein shown is made from the DNA. The rearrangement joins TRDV1 to TRDJ1, with D maybe TRDD2 (7 bases). The CDR3 runs to 19 residues. V lost 1 base, J lost 3 bases, and 24 bases lay in between. The germline CDR1 and CDR2 sequences are TSWWSYY and QGS. CDR3 loop: CALGEQFLPEDTGADKLIF. The DNA of the CDR3 is TGTGCTCTTGGGGAACAATTCCTACCGGAGGATACCGGAGCCGATAAACTCATCTTT.

With respect to this clone: TCRdb attributes to this sequence the protein of a much larger clone, which differs from the DNA translation at residue 10; a read error is likely, and the protein displayed is translated from the DNA. The chain's CDR3 is CALGELHRALLRDMADKLIF. The CDR3 DNA follows: TGTGCTCTTGGGGAACTACATCGAGCCCTCCTACGGGATATGGCCGATAAACTCATCTTT. The chain recombines TRDV1 with TRDJ1, with D perhaps given as TRDD2 or TRDD3 (6 bases each). The CDR3 length is 20 residues. Trimming took off 0 bases at V and 3 bases at J, with 26 bases between the two ends. Germline V gives CDR1 TSWWSYY, CDR2 QGS.

This clone is deemed medium-sized. J is TRDJ3 and V is TRDV2, with D perhaps TRDD3 (6 bases). V was shortened by 0 bases and J by 0 bases, with 17 bases between the two germline ends. This CDR3 is 20 amino acids long. The germline CDR1 and CDR2 sequences are GEAIGNYY and EKD. As DNA, the CDR3 is TGTGCCTGTGACACCTCCGGGGGACACCCTCTCTCCTGGGACACCCGACAGATGTTTTTC. Translating it yields CACDTSGGHPLSWDTRQMFF.

This clone showed up just a few times. This DNA translates differently at residue 17 from the TCRdb protein, which is that of a much larger clone; a read error is likely, and the protein shown is the DNA's own translation. The chain employs TRDV1 and TRDJ1, with 9 bases lining up with TRDD3. CDR3 length equals 23 residues. Per germline, CDR1 TSWWSYY and CDR2 QGS. The V gene end was trimmed by 5 bases and the J gene end by 1 base; junction bases not matched to a gene: 29. The CDR3 sequence: CALGRPRSYLHLDGGYCTDKLIF. DNA of the CDR3: TGTGCTCTTGGGAGACCTAGAAGCTATCTCCACCTGGACGGGGGATACTGCACCGATAAACTCATCTTT.

By proportion, this clone is medium-sized. The translation of this DNA and the TCRdb protein of a much larger clone differ at residue 6, probably owing to a read error; the protein shown here is translated from the DNA. V and J are TRDV2 and TRDJ1; D is unresolved. Trimming removed 3 bases at V and 0 bases at J, with 25 bases between. From germline, CDR1 is GEAIGNYY and CDR2 EKD. CDR3 length equals 19 residues. The CDR3 bases are TGTGCCTGTGACCCGCCTCGGCCAGGTACTCGTTCATACACCGATAAACTCATCTTT. Amino acids: CACDPPRPGTRSYTDKLIF.

Regarding this clone: TCRdb assigns this DNA the protein of a much larger clone, which departs from its translation at residue 14; this likely reflects a read error, and the protein shown comes from translating the DNA. This chain links TRDV1 with TRDJ1; 8 positions match TRDD3. J was trimmed by 0 bases and V by 2 bases; bases with no gene match: 29. The CDR3 length is 24 residues. Germline V CDR1 and CDR2: TSWWSYY, QGS. DNA of the CDR3: TGTGCTCTTGGGGAAGGGCCTTCCACCAAATGGGGGATTTGTGGGGGGTCGTACACCGATAAACTCATCTTT. Protein product: CALGEGPSTKWGICGGSYTDKLIF.

This clone was observed a few times. The TCRdb record carries a much larger clone's protein, which differs from this DNA's translation at residue 7; a read error is the likely cause, and the protein listed here is the DNA translation. The chain combines TRDV1 with TRDJ1; 8 positions match TRDD3. The germline V gene has CDR1 TSWWSYY and CDR2 QGS. The V segment lost 1 base and the J segment 2 bases; nucleotides outside the gene matches: 9. This CDR3 contains 17 residues. The CDR3 coding sequence is TGTGCTCTTGGGGAACGCTCACGGGGGATAGGTACCGATAAACTCATCTTT. Protein sequence: CALGERSRGIGTDKLIF.

Note on this clone: Given a far larger clone just one base away, this is likely a sequencing read error. This sample also contains other DNA sequences that code for the same CDR3. This sequence joins TRDV1 and TRDJ1; 8 nucleotides agree with TRDD3. CDR1 is TSWWSYY, CDR2 QGS, per germline. This CDR3 contains 24 residues. J gave up 0 bases and V 2 bases, and 29 bases lay outside the gene matches. CDR3 sequence reads: CALGEGPSTKWGIRGGSYTDKLIF. Written as DNA, the CDR3 is TGTGCTCTTGGGGAAGGGCCCTCCACCAAATGGGGGATTCGTGGGGGGTCGTACACCGATAAACTCATCTTT.

Worth noting for this clone: The likely explanation is a read error, given a far larger clone one base away. The same CDR3 is also encoded by other DNA sequences in this sample. This chain joins TRDV1 and TRDJ1, with 9 nucleotides matching TRDD2. Germline V gene data show CDR1 as TSWWSYY and CDR2 as QGS. CDR3 length: 21 residues. CDR3 sequence reads: CALGGRPSYPHWGPYTDKLIF. CDR3 sequence (DNA): TGTGCTCTTGGGGGCAGGCCTTCCTACCCTCACTGGGGCCCCTACACCGATAAACTCATCTTC.

A note on this clone: A read error is the likely source, as a far larger clone sits one nucleotide away. Other DNA sequences of this sample code for an identical CDR3. V usage is TRDV1 and J usage is TRDJ1, with D unclear. Per germline, CDR1 TSWWSYY and CDR2 QGS. The V gene lost 6 bases and the J gene lost 0 bases, with 23 bases spanning the gap. The CDR3 is made up of 18 amino acids. The CDR3 loop reads CALGEGSPAALYTDKLIF. The CDR3 DNA sequence: TGTGCTCTTGGAGAAGGGTCACCTGCCGCGTTGTACACCGATAAACTCATCTTT.

J is TRDJ1 and V is TRDV2, with 8 bases lining up with TRDD3. The CDR3 runs 16 residues. With V trimmed by 7 bases and J by 1 base, 13 bases remained unmatched. Germline assignment: CDR1 GEAIGNYY and CDR2 EKD. The CDR3 sequence is CACPLGASYVTDKLIF. CDR3 in DNA: TGTGCCTGCCCACTGGGGGCCTCATATGTCACCGATAAACTCATCTTT.

Within the sample, this clone is medium-sized. A far larger clone lies a single base away; this is likely a read error. The same CDR3 also results from other DNA sequences found in this sample. The rearrangement uses TRDV2 and TRDJ1; D unresolved. The CDR3 extends over 19 amino acids. The V gene's germline CDR1 is GEAIGNYY and CDR2 EKD. The CDR3 region is CACDPLRPGTRSYTDKLIF. The CDR3 nucleotides read TGTGCCTGTGACCCGCTTCGGCCAGGTACTCGTTCATACACCGATAAGCTCATCTTT.

This clone was counted a few times. TCRdb pairs this DNA with a much larger clone's protein that differs at residue 9, likely a read error; the protein shown was translated from the DNA. This sequence joins TRDV2 and TRDJ1; unclear D gene. V lost 0 bases and J lost 1, with 23 bases in between. This CDR3 contains 19 residues. Germline CDR1 GEAIGNYY, CDR2 EKD. The CDR3 sequence is CACDTVGAGYGSSTDKLIF. As DNA, the CDR3 is TGTGCCTGTGACACCGTTGGTGCGGGTTACGGCTCTTCCACCGATAAACTCATCTTT.

A note on this clone: The protein recorded in TCRdb matches a much larger clone and deviates from this DNA's translation at residue 4, suggesting a read error; the protein here is obtained by translating the DNA. V is TRDV2 and J is TRDJ1; D remains ambiguous. The V end was cut by 5 bases, the J end by 0 bases, with 21 bases between. This CDR3 is 17 amino acids long. Germline lookup yields CDR1 GEAIGNYY and CDR2 EKD. This CDR3 reads CACGGPEGTPYTDKLIF. In nucleotides, the CDR3 is TGTGCCTGTGGCGGTCCTGAGGGAACTCCGTACACCGATAAACTCATCTTT.

With respect to this clone: A far larger clone is one base from this, pointing to a likely read error. The identical CDR3 is also encoded by other nucleotide sequences in the sample. The chain couples TRDV3 to TRDJ1, with 11 positions matching TRDD3. CDR3 length: 20 residues. V trimming: 5 bases; J trimming: 1 base; junction bases outside the gene matches: 24. Germline V gives CDR1 TVYSNPD, CDR2 GDNSRS (reference sequence). The CDR3: CAAWEFPGVGDTSFTDKLIF. In nucleotides, the CDR3 is TGTGCCGCCTGGGAATTCCCAGGAGTGGGGGATACGTCTTTCACCGATAAACTCATCTTT.

This clone was counted many times. The TCRdb protein comes from a much larger clone and disagrees with this DNA's translation at residue 12, likely due to a read error; the protein given here is derived from the DNA. The chain couples TRDV2 to TRDJ1; no firm D call. V was clipped by 3 bases and J by 0 bases, with 25 bases between them. This CDR3 spans 19 amino acids. Germline V gene lookup returns CDR1 GEAIGNYY and CDR2 EKD. CDR3 protein: CACDPLRPGTRLYTDKLIF. The DNA of the CDR3 is TGTGCCTGTGACCCGCTTCGGCCAGGTACTCGTTTATACACCGATAAACTCATCTTT.

On this clone itself: This is likely an artifact of a read error, given a far larger clone one base away. The CDR3 sequence is CALGEKKGVHSRLGRYTDKLIF. DNA of the CDR3: TGTGCTCTTGGGGAAAAGAAAGGAGTCCACAGTAGGCTGGGGCGGTACACCGATAAGCTCATCTTT. A J gene of TRDJ1 was called, though the V gene was not; the table names TRDD3, a call not compared with the DNA. The CDR3 has 22 amino acids.

As for this clone: A read error is the likely source, as a far larger clone sits one nucleotide away. Other DNA variants within this sample encode the same CDR3. The chain combines TRDV1 with TRDJ1, with TRDD3 matching 9 bases. The CDR3 runs 23 residues. Germline lookup yields CDR1 TSWWSYY and CDR2 QGS. The CDR3 spells CALGRPRSYLHLDGGYYTDKLIF. Written as DNA, the CDR3 is TGTGCCCTTGGGAGACCTAGAAGCTATCTCCACCTGGACGGGGGATACTACACCGATAAACTCATCTTT.

In the case of this clone: The protein given by TCRdb reflects a much larger clone and differs at residue 18 from this DNA's translation, likely from a read error; the protein shown is the DNA's translation. This chain joins TRDV1 and TRDJ1; 9 nucleotides align to TRDD3. The CDR3 runs to 19 residues. Per germline, CDR1 TSWWSYY and CDR2 QGS. The CDR3 coding sequence is TGTGCTCTTGGGGAACAATTCCTACCGGGGGATACCGGAGCCGATAAACTCACCTTT. It encodes CALGEQFLPGDTGADKLTF.

This clone has a handful of counts. TCRdb shows a much larger clone's protein in place of this DNA's translation, and the two differ at residue 5, likely through a read error; the protein shown is translated from the DNA. V and J are TRDV1 and TRDJ1, with TRDD3 matching over 9 bases. J lost 2 bases, V lost 5 bases, and 21 bases had no gene match. Germline V gene sequence: CDR1 TSWWSYY, CDR2 QGS. This CDR3 is 20 amino acids long. The CDR3 reads CALGSTWALGEDRVTDKLIF. CDR3 sequence (DNA): TGTGCTCTTGGGTCAACCTGGGCACTGGGGGAAGATAGAGTGACCGATAAACTCATCTTT.

In this sample, this clone turned up a few times. One base separates it from a far larger clone, so it is likely a read error. Other DNA sequences of this sample code for an identical CDR3. V and J are TRDV1 and TRDJ1, with 8 bases matching TRDD3. The CDR3 totals 17 residues. Germline V gene sequence: CDR1 TSWWSYY, CDR2 QGS. CDR3 protein: CALGERPRGIGTDKLIF. CDR3 coding DNA: TGTGCCCTTGGGGAACGCCCACGGGGGATAGGTACCGATAAACTCATCTTT.

This clone was recorded a few times. TCRdb's protein for this DNA is that of a much larger clone and differs from the translation at residue 3, likely a read error; the protein shown is the DNA translation. This chain links TRDV3 with TRDJ1, with 11 bases lining up with TRDD3. Trimming cost V 5 bases and J 1 base; bases outside gene matches: 24. The CDR3 contains 20 residues. Per germline, CDR1 TVYSNPD and CDR2 GDNSRS (reference sequence). This chain's CDR3 is CATWEFPGVGDTSFTDKLIF. The CDR3, as DNA: TGTGCCACCTGGGAATTCCCAGGGGTGGGGGATACGTCTTTCACCGATAAACTCATCTTT.